One and the same sample provided the 26 T cell receptor beta chains below, sequenced in a study of blood T cell repertoires in COVID-19 (dated by TCRdb to between 2020 and 2021). The library was made by the immunoSEQ multiplex PCR assay. This immuneACCESS table, as held by TCRdb, lists in-frame sequences with V and J called but not all clones. Of the missing ones, under half trace to an unresolved V gene in checked studies; the others have no known cause. This sample is represented by some 120,000 clones; about 80% of them were singletons. The top ten constitute 12% of the sample. The sample comprised peripheral blood. The receptors derive from a man in his sixties with acute or convalescent COVID-19.

This chain uses TRBV2 with TRBJ1-3; a possible D gene is TRBD1 (6 bases). The V end was cut by 2 bases, the J end by 2 bases, with 10 bases between. CDR3 length equals 15 residues. Germline-derived CDR1 and CDR2 are SNHLY and FYNNEI. The CDR3: CASSEWGTPGNTIYF. The CDR3 nucleotides read TGTGCCAGCAGTGAATGGGGGACACCTGGAAACACCATATATTTT.

This clone was seen just once. The chain joins TRBV7-8 to TRBJ2-5, with 9 nucleotides matching TRBD2. The germline gives CDR1 SGHVS, CDR2 FQNEAQ. The V segment lost 5 bases and the J segment 1 base; nucleotides outside the gene matches: 8. This CDR3 spans 16 amino acids. CDR3 protein: CASSPLAGATQETQYF. The DNA for the CDR3 is TGTGCCAGCAGCCCCTTAGCGGGAGCGACCCAAGAGACCCAGTACTTC.

The chain couples TRBV18 to TRBJ2-3; D uncertain. This CDR3 has 14 residues. Germline CDR1 KGHSH, CDR2 LQKENI. With 4 bases removed from V and 0 bases from J, the gap between germline ends came to 8 bases. The CDR3 DNA sequence: TGTGCCAGCTCACTACAGCCCAGCACAGATACGCAGTATTTT. It encodes CASSLQPSTDTQYF.

The chain uses TRBV9 and TRBJ1-2; D is undetermined. CDR1 is SGDLS and CDR2 is YYNGEE in the germline V gene. The CDR3 has 15 residues. Trimming took off 0 bases at V and 4 bases at J, with 13 bases between the two ends. CDR3 sequence reads: CASSVGGRVSYGYTF. CDR3 in DNA: TGTGCCAGCAGCGTAGGCGGGAGGGTTAGCTATGGCTACACCTTC.

The V gene is TRBV5-4, the J gene TRBJ1-2; 11 nucleotides align to TRBD1. This CDR3 region has 14 residues. The germline V gene encodes CDR1 SGHNT and CDR2 YYREEE (reference sequence). Unmatched junction bases numbered 6, after V lost 4 bases and J lost 7 bases. The CDR3 here is CASSLGQGAVGYTF. The CDR3 DNA reads TGTGCCAGCAGCCTCGGACAGGGGGCGGTTGGCTACACCTTC.

V gene TRBV5-4 combines with J gene TRBJ2-3; the match to TRBD2 covers 7 bases. There are 12 residues in the CDR3. Germline V lookup: CDR1 SGHNT, CDR2 YYREEE (reference sequence). J gave up 11 bases and V 3 bases, and 6 bases lay outside the gene matches. The CDR3 nucleotides are TGTGCCAGCAGCTCGACCGGACTAGGGCAGTATTTT. It encodes CASSSTGLGQYF. The variable domain in full, completed from reference TRBV5-4 and TRBJ2-3, reads ETGVTQSPTHLIKTRGQQVTLRCSSQSGHNTVSWYQQALGQGPQFIFQYYREEENGRGNFPPRFSGLQFPNYSSELNVNALELDDSALYLCASSSTGLGQYFGPGTRLTVL.

This clone was seen a few times. CDR3 region: CASSESTARGEQYF. The CDR3 region has the DNA TGCGCCAGCAGTGAGTCGACCGCTCGGGGCGAGCAGTACTTC. The V call is TRBV10-1, the J call TRBJ2-7, with a weak D call TRBD2 (5 bases). The V end lost 0 bases, the J end lost 6 bases, and 12 bases lay between the germline ends. CDR1 is WNHNN, CDR2 SYGVQD, per germline (reference sequence). The CDR3 is 14 amino acids.

This clone was picked up one time. The rearrangement uses TRBV19 and TRBJ1-1, with a possible D match to TRBD1 (6 bases). The germline gives CDR1 LNHDA, CDR2 SQIVND (reference sequence). This CDR3 has 14 amino acids. V shed 7 bases and J shed 3 bases, with 15 bases lying between them. The CDR3 protein is CASTWGPRDTEAFF. The CDR3 coding sequence is TGTGCCAGTACCTGGGGGCCTAGGGACACTGAAGCTTTCTTT.

The chain links TRBV27 to TRBJ2-5; 14 bases line up with TRBD2. Trimming at V came to 6 bases and at J to 9 bases, leaving 6 bases not matched to a gene. Germline V lookup: CDR1 MNHEY, CDR2 SMNVEV (reference sequence). This CDR3 comprises 14 residues. The CDR3 nucleotides read TGTGCCAGCAGGGCGGGACTAGCGGGAGTGGCCCAGTACTTC. This gives the protein CASRAGLAGVAQYF.

About this clone: A read error may account for a junction end that differs from germline. This chain links TRBV24-1 with TRBJ2-1; TRBD2 agrees at 14 bases. There are 16 residues in the CDR3. The germline V gene has CDR1 KGHDR and CDR2 SFDVKD. The CDR3 is CAASAGTSGSYNEQFF. For the CDR3, the DNA is TGTGCCGCCAGTGCCGGGACTAGCGGGAGTTACAATGAGCAGTTCTTC.

The V call is TRBV2, the J call TRBJ1-5; D is perhaps TRBD1 (5 bases). V was shortened by 8 bases and J by 2 bases, with 16 bases between the two germline ends. The CDR3 runs 15 residues. Germline CDR1 and CDR2: SNHLY and FYNNEI. The CDR3 sequence is CASGGWIGGNQPQHF. The DNA of the CDR3 is TGTGCCAGCGGGGGGTGGATAGGGGGCAATCAGCCCCAGCATTTT.

The DNA for the CDR3 is TGTGCCACCAGCAGAGCTGCGACAGCTAACTATGGCTACACCTTC. Protein product: CATSRAATANYGYTF. The gene calls are TRBV15 and TRBJ1-2, with D possibly matching TRBD1 (5 bases). The V gene lost 1 base and the J gene lost 0 bases, with 9 bases spanning the gap. The V gene's germline CDR1 is LNHNV and CDR2 YYDKDF (reference sequence). The CDR3 covers 15 residues.

This chain uses TRBV6-6 with TRBJ1-1; a weak D match, TRBD1 (5 bases). The CDR3 consists of 13 residues. CDR1 MNHNY and CDR2 SVGAGI come from the germline V gene (reference sequence). The V gene lost 5 bases and the J gene lost 4 bases, with 11 bases spanning the gap. The CDR3 coding sequence is TGTGCCAGCAGTCCTAGACAGACCACTGAAGCTTTCTTT. The encoded protein is CASSPRQTTEAFF.

The CDR3 DNA sequence: TGTGCCAGCAGACGACTGACAGGGGGGAGTGGTAAGGCTGAAGCTTTCTTT. This codes for CASRRLTGGSGKAEAFF. The rearrangement links TRBV27 to TRBJ1-1, with 9 bases lining up with TRBD1. The CDR3 extends over 17 amino acids. Looked up from germline, CDR1 is MNHEY and CDR2 is SMNVEV (reference sequence). V was pared by 6 bases and J by 6 bases, with 17 bases of the junction left unmatched.

The sample holds one count of this clone. The V call is TRBV5-1, the J call TRBJ2-4, with 8 nucleotides matching TRBD2. This CDR3 has 14 amino acids. Germline V gene lookup returns CDR1 SGHRS and CDR2 YFSETQ. J lost 7 bases, V lost 0 bases, and 3 bases had no gene match. The CDR3 sequence is CASSLDSGSNIQYF. In nucleotides, the CDR3 is TGCGCCAGCAGCTTGGACAGCGGGAGTAACATTCAGTACTTC.

The chain uses TRBV3-1 (or the pseudogene TRBV3-2) and TRBJ1-3, with unresolved D. The V gene's germline CDR1 is LGHDT and CDR2 YNNKEL (reference sequence). Trimming pared 1 base from V and 6 bases from J, leaving 13 bases between. This CDR3 is 15 amino acids long. The CDR3 reads CASSQVLVGKNTIYF. The DNA for the CDR3 is TGTGCCAGCAGCCAAGTCTTGGTCGGTAAAAACACCATATATTTT.

The gene calls are TRBV28 and TRBJ2-7; 7 bases match TRBD2. Germline trimming cut 4 bases from V and 9 bases from J; bases unmatched to any gene: 3. CDR3 size: 11 residues. The germline CDR1 and CDR2 sequences are MDHEN and SYDVKM. The CDR3 DNA sequence: TGTGCCAGCAGTTGGGAGGGCGCGCAGTACTTC. Translating it yields CASSWEGAQYF.

This rearrangement joins TRBV3-1 (or the pseudogene TRBV3-2) to TRBJ1-4, with 7 bases fitting TRBD1. Looked up from germline, CDR1 is LGHDT and CDR2 is YNNKEL (reference sequence). The CDR3 consists of 15 residues. J lost 6 bases, V lost 3 bases, and 7 bases had no gene match. The CDR3 protein is CASSQRDSGDEKLFF. CDR3 sequence (DNA): TGTGCCAGCAGCCAGAGGGACAGTGGGGATGAAAAACTGTTTTTT.

The J gene is TRBJ1-2, the V gene TRBV3-1 (or the pseudogene TRBV3-2), with a possible D match to TRBD1 (5 bases). CDR1 and CDR2 (germline): LGHDT, YNNKEL (reference sequence). The ends were cut back, 7 bases at V and 8 bases at J, with 14 bases in the middle. This CDR3 has 12 residues. CDR3 loop: CASTRQNSGYTF. In DNA, the CDR3 is TGTGCCAGCACCAGACAGAACTCGGGCTACACCTTC.

V gene TRBV29-1 combines with J gene TRBJ2-5; possibly TRBD2 for D (6 bases). The CDR3 extends over 12 amino acids. V was clipped by 4 bases and J by 3 bases, with 9 bases between them. Germline loops: CDR1 SQVTM, CDR2 ANQGSEA. DNA for the CDR3: TGCAGCGTTGCGGGAGCGGAAGAGACCCAGTACTTC. Translation gives CSVAGAEETQYF. Based on the CDR3 plus reference TRBV29-1 and TRBJ2-5, the full variable domain is SAVISQKPSRDICQRGTSLTIQCQVDSQVTMMFWYRQQPGQSLTLIATANQGSEATYESGFVIDKFPISRPNLTFSTLTVSNMSPEDSSIYLCSVAGAEETQYFGPGTRLLVL.

In this sample, this clone turned up a few times. V and J are TRBV27 and TRBJ1-1; 7 positions agree with TRBD1. The CDR3 loop spans 14 amino acids. After removal of 6 bases from V and 1 base from J, the junction contained 5 bases not matched to a gene. Per germline, CDR1 MNHEY and CDR2 SMNVEV (reference sequence). CDR3 DNA: TGTGCCAGCAGCGACAGGGCCCCGAACACTGAAGCTTTCTTT. It translates to CASSDRAPNTEAFF.

The rearrangement links TRBV5-3 to TRBJ2-7, with a possible D match to TRBD2 (5 bases). TRBV5-3 has ORF status, its function being uncertain. This CDR3 has 14 residues. V was pared by 4 bases and J by 3 bases, with 14 bases between. The chain's CDR3 is CARSNTTIHYEQYF. In DNA form, the CDR3 reads TGTGCCAGAAGCAATACGACTATCCACTACGAGCAGTACTTC.

The table lists this clone with a few counts. The chain recombines TRBV29-1 with TRBJ2-3; 10 nucleotides align to TRBD2. This CDR3 has 17 residues. Germline-derived CDR1 and CDR2 are SQVTM and ANQGSEA. Trimming took 8 bases from V and 0 from J; bases not matched to a gene: 14. The CDR3 coding sequence is TGCAGCCCCCGTGGGCTAGCGGGAGAGACTAGCACAGATACGCAGTATTTT. Encoded protein: CSPRGLAGETSTDTQYF.

This clone was seen only a few times. This chain joins TRBV2 and TRBJ1-6, with D possibly matching TRBD1 (6 bases). Deletions cut 9 bases from V and 12 bases from J, with 15 bases between. This CDR3 is built from 12 residues. In germline, CDR1 is SNHLY, CDR2 FYNNEI. The CDR3 DNA sequence: TGTGCCAGTAACAGGGCGTTGGGACCCCTCCACTTT. Amino acids: CASNRALGPLHF.

The rearrangement uses TRBV13 and TRBJ1-1; D might be TRBD1 (5 bases). Per the germline V gene, CDR1 is PRHDT and CDR2 is FYEKMQ (reference sequence). The V end lost 6 bases, the J end lost 1 base, and 6 bases lay between the germline ends. The CDR3 covers 12 residues. In DNA, the CDR3 is TGTGCCAGCAGTAGGGGGAACACTGAAGCTTTCTTT. This codes for CASSRGNTEAFF.

J is TRBJ2-7 and V is TRBV30; TRBD1 might be the D (6 bases). Germline-derived CDR1 and CDR2 are GTSNPN and SVGIG (reference sequence). Trimming shortened V by 4 bases and J by 1 base, and 8 bases separated the two germline ends. The CDR3 runs 12 residues. CDR3: CAWTGDSYEQYF. In nucleotides, the CDR3 is TGTGCCTGGACAGGGGATTCCTACGAGCAGTACTTC. Drawing the rest from reference TRBV30 and TRBJ2-7, the complete variable domain is SQTIHQWPATLVQPVGSPLSLECTVEGTSNPNLYWYRQAAGRGLQLLFYSVGIGQISSEVPQNLSASRPQDRQFILSSKKLLLSDSGFYLCAWTGDSYEQYFGPGTRLTVT.